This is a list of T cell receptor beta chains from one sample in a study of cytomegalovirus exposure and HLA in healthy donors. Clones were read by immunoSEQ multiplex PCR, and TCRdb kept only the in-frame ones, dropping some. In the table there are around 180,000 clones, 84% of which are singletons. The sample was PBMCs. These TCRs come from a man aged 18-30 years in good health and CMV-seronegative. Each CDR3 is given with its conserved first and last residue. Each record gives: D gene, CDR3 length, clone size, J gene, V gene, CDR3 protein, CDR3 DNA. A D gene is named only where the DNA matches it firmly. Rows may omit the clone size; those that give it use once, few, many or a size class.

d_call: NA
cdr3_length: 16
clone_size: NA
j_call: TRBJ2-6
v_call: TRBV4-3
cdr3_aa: CASSQDPRGGANVLTF
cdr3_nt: TGCGCCAGCAGCCAAGATCCACGGGGTGGGGCCAACGTCCTGACTTTC

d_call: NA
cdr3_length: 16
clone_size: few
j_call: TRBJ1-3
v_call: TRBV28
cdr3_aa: CASSAHSGPPGNTIYF
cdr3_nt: TGTGCCAGCAGTGCACACTCGGGTCCCCCTGGAAACACCATATATTTT

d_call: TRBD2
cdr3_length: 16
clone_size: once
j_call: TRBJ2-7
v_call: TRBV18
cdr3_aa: CASSPLIAGGSYEQYF
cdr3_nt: TGTGCCAGCTCCCCCCTTATAGCGGGGGGATCCTACGAGCAGTACTTC

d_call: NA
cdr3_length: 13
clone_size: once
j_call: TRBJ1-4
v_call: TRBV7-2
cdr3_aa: CASSTGYNEKLFF
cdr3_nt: TGTGCCAGCAGTACAGGGTACAATGAAAAACTGTTTTTT

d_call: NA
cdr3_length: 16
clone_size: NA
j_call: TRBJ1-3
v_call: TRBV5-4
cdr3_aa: CASGPGGTHSGNTIYF
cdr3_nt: TGTGCCAGCGGCCCCGGGGGGACCCACTCTGGAAACACCATATATTTT

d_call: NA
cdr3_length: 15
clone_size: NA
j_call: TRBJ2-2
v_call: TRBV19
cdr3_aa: CASTSTGVATGELFF
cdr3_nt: TGTGCCAGCACCTCGACGGGAGTAGCGACCGGGGAGCTGTTTTTT

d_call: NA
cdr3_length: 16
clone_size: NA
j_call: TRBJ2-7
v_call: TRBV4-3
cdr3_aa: CASSQNTGPLSYEQYF
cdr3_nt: TGCGCCAGCAGCCAAAACACAGGTCCACTCTCCTACGAGCAGTACTTC

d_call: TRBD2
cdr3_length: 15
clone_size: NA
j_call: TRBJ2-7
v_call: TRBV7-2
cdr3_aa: CASSLVFSGGVEQYF
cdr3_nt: TGTGCCAGCAGCTTAGTCTTTAGCGGGGGGGTGGAGCAGTACTTC

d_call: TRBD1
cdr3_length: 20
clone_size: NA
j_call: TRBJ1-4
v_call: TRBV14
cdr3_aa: CASSHRTFGTVPGLSEKLFF
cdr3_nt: TGTGCCAGCAGCCACAGAACCTTCGGGACAGTACCCGGTCTCTCGGAAAAACTGTTTTTT

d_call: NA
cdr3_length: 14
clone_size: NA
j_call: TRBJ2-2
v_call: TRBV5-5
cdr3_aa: CASSLARATGELFF
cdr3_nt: TGTGCCAGCAGCTTGGCCAGGGCGACCGGGGAGCTGTTTTTT

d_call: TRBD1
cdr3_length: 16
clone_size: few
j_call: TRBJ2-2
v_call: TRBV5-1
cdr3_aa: CASSAMDRVTGGELFF
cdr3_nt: TGCGCCAGCAGCGCCATGGACAGGGTTACAGGCGGGGAGCTGTTTTTT

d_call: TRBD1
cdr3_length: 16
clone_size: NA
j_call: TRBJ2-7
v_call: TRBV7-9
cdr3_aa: CASSLERRTGAYEQYF
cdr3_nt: TGTGCCAGCAGCTTAGAGCGGAGGACAGGGGCCTACGAGCAGTACTTC

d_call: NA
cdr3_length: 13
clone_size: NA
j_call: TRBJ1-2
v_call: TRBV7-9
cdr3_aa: CASSLMGLYGYTF
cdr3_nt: TGTGCCAGCAGCTTGATGGGGCTATATGGCTACACCTTC

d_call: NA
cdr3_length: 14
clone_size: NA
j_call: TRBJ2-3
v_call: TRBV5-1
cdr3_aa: CASSLIRGTDTQYF
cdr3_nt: TGCGCCAGCAGCTTGATCCGGGGCACAGATACGCAGTATTTT

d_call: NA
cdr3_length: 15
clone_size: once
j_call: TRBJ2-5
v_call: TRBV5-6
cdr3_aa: CASSLEDTLQETQYF
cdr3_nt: TGTGCCAGCAGCTTGGAGGACACCCTGCAAGAGACCCAGTACTTC

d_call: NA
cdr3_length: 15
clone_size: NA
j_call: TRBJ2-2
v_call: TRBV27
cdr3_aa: CASKPGQPNTGELFF
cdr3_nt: TGTGCCAGCAAGCCGGGACAACCAAACACCGGGGAGCTGTTTTTT

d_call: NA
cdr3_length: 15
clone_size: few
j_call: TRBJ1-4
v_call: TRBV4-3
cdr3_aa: CASSDVGGGYEKLFF
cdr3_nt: TGCGCCAGCAGCGACGTCGGAGGAGGGTATGAAAAACTGTTTTTT

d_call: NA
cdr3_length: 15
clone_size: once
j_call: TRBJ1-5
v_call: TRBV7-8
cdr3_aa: CASSQDSYSNQPQHF
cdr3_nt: TGTGCCAGCAGCCAAGACAGTTATAGCAATCAGCCCCAGCATTTT

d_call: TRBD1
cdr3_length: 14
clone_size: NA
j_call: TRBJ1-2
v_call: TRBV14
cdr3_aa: CASSQQTGGARYTF
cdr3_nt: TGTGCCAGCAGCCAACAGACAGGGGGCGCGCGCTACACCTTC

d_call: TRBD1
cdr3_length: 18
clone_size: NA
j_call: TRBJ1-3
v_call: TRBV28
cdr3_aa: CASSLFDRGRAYGNTIYF
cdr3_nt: TGTGCCAGCAGTTTGTTCGACAGGGGCCGCGCGTATGGAAACACCATATATTTT

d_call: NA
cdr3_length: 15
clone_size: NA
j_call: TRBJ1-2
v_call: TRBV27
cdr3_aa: CASSLDRSYQYGYTF
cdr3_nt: TGTGCCAGCAGTTTAGACAGGTCCTACCAGTATGGCTACACCTTC

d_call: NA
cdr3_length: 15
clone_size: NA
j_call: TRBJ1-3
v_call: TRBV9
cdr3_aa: CASSQGIHSGNTIYF
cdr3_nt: TGTGCCAGCAGCCAGGGGATTCACTCTGGAAACACCATATATTTT

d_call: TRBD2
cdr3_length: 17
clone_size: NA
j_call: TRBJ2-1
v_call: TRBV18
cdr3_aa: CASSPPLRGSSYNEQFF
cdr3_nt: TGTGCCAGCTCACCACCTTTGCGGGGGAGCTCCTACAATGAGCAGTTCTTC

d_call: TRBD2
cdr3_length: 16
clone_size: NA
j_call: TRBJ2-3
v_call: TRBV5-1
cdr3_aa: CASSYQAGAPTDTQYF
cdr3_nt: TGCGCCAGCAGCTACCAAGCGGGGGCCCCCACAGATACGCAGTATTTT